These T cell receptor beta chains were read from a single sample in a study of Graves' ophthalmopathy and Graves' hyperthyroidism. TCRdb itself ran the multiplex PCR reads through MiXCR, one entry per CDR3 protein. The sample lists over a million distinct CDR3 sequences; 35% to 45% were seen once. The specimen was peripheral blood or thyroid tissue (not recorded which). Receptors originate from an adult man with Graves' hyperthyroidism. The CDR3 runs from the conserved cysteine through the conserved F or W. Each record gives: J gene, D gene, clone size, V gene, CDR3 DNA, CDR3 protein. The D gene is left open where the match is weak. Size is stated for part of the rows, as once, few or many counts, or as a class when the clone is expanded.

j_call: TRBJ2-7; d_call: TRBD2; clone_size: many; v_call: TRBV10-2; cdr3_nt: TGCGCCAGCAGTGGGGGACTAGCGGGGACCTCCTACGAGCAGTACTTC; cdr3_aa: CASSGGLAGTSYEQYF
j_call: TRBJ1-3; d_call: .; clone_size: .; v_call: TRBV7-3; cdr3_nt: TGTGCCAGCAGCTTAAGGGCAGGGTCTGGAAACACCATATATTTT; cdr3_aa: CASSLRAGSGNTIYF
j_call: TRBJ1-1; d_call: .; clone_size: few; v_call: TRBV12-3/TRBV12-4; cdr3_nt: TGTGCCAGCAGTTTTTACCGATTATACACTGAAGCTTTCTTT; cdr3_aa: CASSFYRLYTEAFF
j_call: TRBJ1-5; d_call: .; clone_size: many; v_call: TRBV2; cdr3_nt: TGTGCCAGCACTCCAGGGTCGGTGCGCAATCAGCCCCAGCATTTT; cdr3_aa: CASTPGSVRNQPQHF
j_call: TRBJ1-4; d_call: .; clone_size: many; v_call: TRBV7-2; cdr3_nt: TGTGCCAGCAGCAGAAGGGAGACGGGGGTAATGGATGAAAAACTGTTTTTT; cdr3_aa: CASSRRETGVMDEKLFF
j_call: TRBJ2-2; d_call: .; clone_size: .; v_call: TRBV6-2/TRBV6-3; cdr3_nt: TGTGCCAGCAGTTACAGTCAGGGTCACGGGGAGCTGTTTTTT; cdr3_aa: CASSYSQGHGELFF
j_call: TRBJ1-6; d_call: .; clone_size: many; v_call: TRBV5-1; cdr3_nt: TGCGCCAGCAGCTTCGGACTGAATAATTCACCCCTCCACTTT; cdr3_aa: CASSFGLNNSPLHF
j_call: TRBJ1-3; d_call: .; clone_size: few; v_call: TRBV20-1; cdr3_nt: TGCAGTGCTAGCGATTACGGGGACTTCTCTGGAAACACCATATATTTT; cdr3_aa: CSASDYGDFSGNTIYF
j_call: TRBJ2-2; d_call: TRBD1; clone_size: once; v_call: TRBV10-3; cdr3_nt: TGTGCCATCAGTGACCCTACAGGGGTTTCCGGGGAGCTGTTTTTT; cdr3_aa: CAISDPTGVSGELFF
j_call: TRBJ2-7; d_call: .; clone_size: .; v_call: TRBV7-6; cdr3_nt: TGTGCCAGCAGCTCCTCGCAGGGAAGGATCGAGCAGTACTTC; cdr3_aa: CASSSSQGRIEQYF
j_call: TRBJ1-2; d_call: .; clone_size: .; v_call: TRBV27; cdr3_nt: TGTGCCAGCAGTAACAAGATCCGACATGGCTACACCTTC; cdr3_aa: CASSNKIRHGYTF
j_call: TRBJ2-7; d_call: TRBD1; clone_size: many; v_call: TRBV14; cdr3_nt: TGTGCCAGCAGCCAACCGGGACAGGGTCCCTACGAGCAGTACTTC; cdr3_aa: CASSQPGQGPYEQYF
j_call: TRBJ1-4; d_call: .; clone_size: few; v_call: TRBV5-6; cdr3_nt: TGTGCCAGCAGCTTGGCTAACCAACTAAATGAAAAACTGTTTTTT; cdr3_aa: CASSLANQLNEKLFF
j_call: TRBJ2-7; d_call: .; clone_size: few; v_call: TRBV28; cdr3_nt: TGTGCCAGCAGTTTAACCACAACAATCTACGAGCAGTACTTC; cdr3_aa: CASSLTTTIYEQYF
j_call: TRBJ2-7; d_call: TRBD1; clone_size: .; v_call: TRBV7-9; cdr3_nt: TGTGCCAGCACCGCGGGTGACAGGGCTTACGAGCAGTACTTC; cdr3_aa: CASTAGDRAYEQYF
j_call: TRBJ2-7; d_call: TRBD2; clone_size: .; v_call: TRBV20-1; cdr3_nt: TGCAGTGCTGGGACTAGCAATAAGATCGAGCAGTACTTC; cdr3_aa: CSAGTSNKIEQYF
j_call: TRBJ2-2; d_call: .; clone_size: .; v_call: TRBV10-3; cdr3_nt: TGTGCCAGCAGGATGGGAGAGAACACCGGGGAGCTGTTTTTT; cdr3_aa: CASRMGENTGELFF
j_call: TRBJ1-1; d_call: .; clone_size: .; v_call: TRBV10-3; cdr3_nt: TGTGCCATCAGTGACCGGGAAGCTTTCTTT; cdr3_aa: CAISDREAFF
j_call: TRBJ1-4; d_call: TRBD1; clone_size: .; v_call: TRBV10-3; cdr3_nt: TGTGCCATCAGTGAGTCGGACAGGTGGGAAAAACTGTTTTTT; cdr3_aa: CAISESDRWEKLFF
j_call: TRBJ1-6; d_call: .; clone_size: few; v_call: TRBV6-2/TRBV6-3; cdr3_nt: TGTGCCAGCAGTTCATTTGCGGTGTCGGTTTCACCCCTCCACTTT; cdr3_aa: CASSSFAVSVSPLHF
j_call: TRBJ2-7; d_call: .; clone_size: .; v_call: TRBV6-2/TRBV6-3; cdr3_nt: TGTGCCAGCAGTGGGACGACTTCAGGCGAGCAGTACTTC; cdr3_aa: CASSGTTSGEQYF
j_call: TRBJ1-1; d_call: TRBD1; clone_size: few; v_call: TRBV28; cdr3_nt: TGTGCCAGCAGTACGCCGGGACAGGGGGCTACCACTGAAGCTTTCTTT; cdr3_aa: CASSTPGQGATTEAFF
j_call: TRBJ1-2; d_call: TRBD1; clone_size: many; v_call: TRBV6-5; cdr3_nt: TGTGCCAGCAGTTACGCGACAGGGACGTATGGCTACACCTTC; cdr3_aa: CASSYATGTYGYTF
j_call: TRBJ2-7; d_call: TRBD1; clone_size: many; v_call: TRBV15; cdr3_nt: TGTGCCACCAGCAGAGGGACAGGCGAGACCAAGCACGAGCAGTACTTC; cdr3_aa: CATSRGTGETKHEQYF